This is a list of T cell receptor beta chains from one sample in a study of immune heterogeneity within non-small cell lung tumors. One entry per CDR3 protein results from TCRdb running MiXCR on the multiplex PCR reads. The sample lists approximately 4,600 distinct CDR3 sequences, about 40% occurring once. Material for sequencing was lung tumor tissue. These receptor sequences come from a woman aged 45-59 years with non-small cell lung cancer. CDR3s include the opening cysteine and the closing phenylalanine or tryptophan. Each record gives: clone size, D gene, V gene, J gene, CDR3 DNA, CDR3 protein. D genes are given only for firm matches. Some rows mark clone size as missing; the rest say once, few, many or name a class of expanded clone.

size: medium-sized
D: NA
V: TRBV7-8
J: TRBJ2-7
DNA: TGTGCCAGCAGCCACGGCTCCTCTGGCGAGCAGTACTTC
CDR3: CASSHGSSGEQYF

size: medium-sized
D: TRBD1
V: TRBV19
J: TRBJ1-6
DNA: TGTGCCAGTAGTCCCGGGACAGGACTCAAGGGTTCACCCCTCCACTTT
CDR3: CASSPGTGLKGSPLHF

size: medium-sized
D: NA
V: TRBV7-6
J: TRBJ2-3
DNA: TGTGCCAGCAGCTTGTTGGCAGATACGCAGTATTTT
CDR3: CASSLLADTQYF

size: once
D: NA
V: TRBV7-2
J: TRBJ1-1
DNA: TGTGCCAGCAGCCGACTAGGGGTAACTGAAGCTTTCTTT
CDR3: CASSRLGVTEAFF

size: NA
D: NA
V: TRBV15
J: TRBJ1-5
DNA: TGTGCCACCAGCAAAGATCAGGGACAAGGGGTATGGCAGCCCCAGCATTTT
CDR3: CATSKDQGQGVWQPQHF

size: many
D: NA
V: TRBV2
J: TRBJ1-4
DNA: TGTGCCAGCAGCCAGGACGGTTCAACTAATGAAAAACTGTTTTTT
CDR3: CASSQDGSTNEKLFF

size: medium-sized
D: TRBD2
V: TRBV7-8
J: TRBJ2-7
DNA: TGTGCCAGCAGCTCCCGACTAGCTGCATACGAGCAGTACTTC
CDR3: CASSSRLAAYEQYF

size: many
D: TRBD2
V: TRBV12-3/TRBV12-4
J: TRBJ2-1
DNA: TGTGCCAGCAGTCCTAGGACTAGCGCGTACAATGAGCAGTTCTTC
CDR3: CASSPRTSAYNEQFF

size: medium-sized
D: NA
V: TRBV18
J: TRBJ2-2
DNA: TGTGCCAGCTCACCGGGACAAAACACCGGGGAGCTGTTTTTT
CDR3: CASSPGQNTGELFF

size: medium-sized
D: NA
V: TRBV5-1
J: TRBJ1-1
DNA: TGCGCCAGCAGCTTGGCGGCGGGGGCGCGCACTGAAGCTTTCTTT
CDR3: CASSLAAGARTEAFF

size: medium-sized
D: TRBD1
V: TRBV5-1
J: TRBJ1-2
DNA: TGCGCCAGCAGCTTACCGGGACAGGGGGTCTATGGCTACACCTTC
CDR3: CASSLPGQGVYGYTF

size: NA
D: NA
V: TRBV6-9
J: TRBJ1-1
DNA: TGTGCCAGCAGTTACTCGATATACTCGAACACTGAAGCTTTCTTT
CDR3: CASSYSIYSNTEAFF

size: medium-sized
D: NA
V: TRBV28
J: TRBJ2-7
DNA: TGTGCCAGCAGTTTAGGGAGAGAGCAGTACTTC
CDR3: CASSLGREQYF

size: NA
D: NA
V: TRBV20-1
J: TRBJ2-7
DNA: TGCAGTGCTACAGAGACGGGAGTGGGAGCGAGCGAGCAGTACTTC
CDR3: CSATETGVGASEQYF

size: medium-sized
D: TRBD2
V: TRBV6-4
J: TRBJ2-7
DNA: TGTGCCAGCAGTGACCCCGGACTAGCATCCTCCTACGAGCAGTACTTC
CDR3: CASSDPGLASSYEQYF

size: NA
D: TRBD2
V: TRBV7-8
J: TRBJ2-1
DNA: TGTGCCAGCAGCCCGGGACTAGCCAGGGGGGGTGAGCAGTTCTTC
CDR3: CASSPGLARGGEQFF

size: medium-sized
D: NA
V: TRBV3-1
J: TRBJ2-1
DNA: TGTGCCAGCAGCCAAGATTTAGAGCGGAATGAGCAGTTCTTC
CDR3: CASSQDLERNEQFF

size: many
D: TRBD2
V: TRBV20-1
J: TRBJ2-4
DNA: TGCAGTGCTAGTTCCGGACTAGCCGCCAAAAACATTCAGTACTTC
CDR3: CSASSGLAAKNIQYF

size: many
D: NA
V: TRBV9
J: TRBJ2-5
DNA: TGTGCCAGCAGCGCCAGGGGCGGTCAAGAGACCCAGTACTTC
CDR3: CASSARGGQETQYF

size: NA
D: TRBD1
V: TRBV6-2/TRBV6-3
J: TRBJ1-2
DNA: TGTGCCAGCACCCGCCGGACAGGGGAGTATGGCTACAGCTTT
CDR3: CASTRRTGEYGYSF

size: medium-sized
D: NA
V: TRBV6-1
J: TRBJ1-3
DNA: TGTGCCAGCAGTGAAGCAACAGGGTCCATTGGAAACACCATATATTTT
CDR3: CASSEATGSIGNTIYF

size: many
D: NA
V: TRBV12-3/TRBV12-4
J: TRBJ2-1
DNA: TGTGCCAGCAGCCTGGGGGGTGACACAACGAGGAATGAGCAGTTCTTC
CDR3: CASSLGGDTTRNEQFF

size: NA
D: NA
V: TRBV2
J: TRBJ2-7
DNA: TGTGCCAGCACCTCCCGGGCCCCCTCGGGCGAGCAGTACTTC
CDR3: CASTSRAPSGEQYF

size: NA
D: TRBD2
V: TRBV20-1
J: TRBJ2-3
DNA: TGCAGTGCTAGAGACTCGAGGCGGGGGGCCCCAGATGCGCAGTATTTT
CDR3: CSARDSRRGAPDAQYF

size: NA
D: TRBD2
V: TRBV18
J: TRBJ2-1
DNA: TGTGCCAGCTCACCCGGGACTAGAGGCAGGGATGAGCAGTTCTTC
CDR3: CASSPGTRGRDEQFF

size: NA
D: NA
V: TRBV6-2/TRBV6-3
J: TRBJ1-6
DNA: TGTGCCAGCACCCGAGTCGGGAGTTCACCCCTCCACTTT
CDR3: CASTRVGSSPLHF

size: medium-sized
D: NA
V: TRBV4-1
J: TRBJ2-1
DNA: TGCGCCAGCAGCCAGCCACCGATTTACAATGAGCAGTTCTTC
CDR3: CASSQPPIYNEQFF

size: medium-sized
D: TRBD2
V: TRBV7-9
J: TRBJ2-3
DNA: TGTGCCAGCAGCCCAAAGCGGGGGGAAGGGACCAACACAGATACGCAGTATTTT
CDR3: CASSPKRGEGTNTDTQYF

size: many
D: NA
V: TRBV11-1
J: TRBJ2-6
DNA: TGTGCCAGCAGCTTCGCCGGGATACTGGGGGCCAACGTCCTGACTTTC
CDR3: CASSFAGILGANVLTF

size: medium-sized
D: NA
V: TRBV6-1
J: TRBJ1-2
DNA: TGTGCCAGCAGTGAAAATCAGGGAGGCTACACCTTC
CDR3: CASSENQGGYTF

size: medium-sized
D: TRBD1
V: TRBV6-1
J: TRBJ2-1
DNA: TGTGCCAGCACAGACCAGGGGGCCGGGAATGAGCAGTTCTTC
CDR3: CASTDQGAGNEQFF

size: NA
D: NA
V: TRBV28
J: TRBJ2-1
DNA: TGTGCCAGCAACCTCGGGGTAATGGGAAACAATGAGCAGTTCTTC
CDR3: CASNLGVMGNNEQFF

size: NA
D: NA
V: TRBV12-3/TRBV12-4
J: TRBJ1-2
DNA: TGTGCCACTCAGGGGAATAGCTATGGCTACAGCTTC
CDR3: CATQGNSYGYSF

size: medium-sized
D: NA
V: TRBV20-1
J: TRBJ2-1
DNA: TGCAGTGCTAGAGATTTAGGCAGCTACAATGAGCAGTTCTTC
CDR3: CSARDLGSYNEQFF

size: many
D: TRBD1
V: TRBV6-1
J: TRBJ2-1
DNA: TGTGCCAGCAGTGAAGCAGGACAGGGTTGGAATGAGCAGTTCTTC
CDR3: CASSEAGQGWNEQFF

size: NA
D: NA
V: TRBV11-2
J: TRBJ1-2
DNA: TGTGCCAGCAGCTTAGAGAACAGGGTCTATGGCTACACCTTC
CDR3: CASSLENRVYGYTF

size: NA
D: NA
V: TRBV5-1
J: TRBJ1-2
DNA: TGCGCCAGCAGCTTGGCCCAGGGTCATAGCATAACACACTTC
CDR3: CASSLAQGHSITHF

size: large
D: TRBD1
V: TRBV4-1
J: TRBJ1-3
DNA: TGCGCCAGCAGCCTCGACAGGGGAACTGGAAACACCATATATTTT
CDR3: CASSLDRGTGNTIYF

size: NA
D: NA
V: TRBV29-1
J: TRBJ2-7
DNA: TGCATCGTTGAGGACAGCTACGAGCAGTACTTC
CDR3: CIVEDSYEQYF

size: medium-sized
D: NA
V: TRBV7-2
J: TRBJ1-2
DNA: TGTGCCAGCAGCTCCCGGCGGGGGACCGGGGGCTACACCTTC
CDR3: CASSSRRGTGGYTF

size: NA
D: TRBD1
V: TRBV27
J: TRBJ1-6
DNA: TGTGCCAGCAGTTTATTTCCAGGGGGCTCACCCCTCCACTTT
CDR3: CASSLFPGGSPLHF